These 22 T cell receptor beta chains were sequenced from one sample in a study of cytomegalovirus exposure and HLA in healthy donors. The protocol was immunoSEQ multiplex PCR, while the TCRdb copy is restricted to in-frame clones and leaves out a portion. The sample has 140,000 or so clones; 80% to 90% are singletons. Sequencing used PBMCs. The receptors shown here come from a man aged 18 to 29 in good health and CMV-seropositive.

This chain links TRBV11-3 with TRBJ2-2; tentatively, D is TRBD1 (6 bases). The germline CDR1 and CDR2 sequences are SGHNT and YENEEA. Trimming removed 2 bases at V and 2 bases at J, with 15 bases between. The CDR3 loop spans 17 amino acids. This CDR3 is CASSLQGNELNTGELFF. The CDR3 nucleotides are TGTGCCAGCAGCTTACAGGGGAACGAATTAAACACCGGGGAGCTGTTTTTT.

This chain connects TRBV30 to TRBJ1-2, with TRBD1 matching over 7 bases. This CDR3 has 16 amino acids. The V segment lost 2 bases and the J segment 1 base; nucleotides outside the gene matches: 10. Germline lookup yields CDR1 GTSNPN and CDR2 SVGIG (reference sequence). CDR3 protein: CAWSRWTGESNYGYTF. In DNA, the CDR3 is TGTGCCTGGAGTAGGTGGACAGGAGAAAGTAACTATGGCTACACCTTC. Full variable domain (rest looked up from reference TRBV30 and TRBJ1-2): SQTIHQWPATLVQPVGSPLSLECTVEGTSNPNLYWYRQAAGRGLQLLFYSVGIGQISSEVPQNLSASRPQDRQFILSSKKLLLSDSGFYLCAWSRWTGESNYGYTFGSGTRLTVV.

J is TRBJ2-7 and V is TRBV15; 8 bases agree with TRBD1. V gave up 6 bases and J gave up 4 bases; unmatched junction bases: 2. The CDR3 consists of 12 residues. Per the germline V gene, CDR1 is LNHNV and CDR2 is YYDKDF (reference sequence). The CDR3 region has the DNA TGTGCCACCAGGGACAGGGCTTACGAGCAGTACTTC. Encoded protein: CATRDRAYEQYF. The full variable domain, its missing parts supplied by reference TRBV15 and TRBJ2-7, is DAMVIQNPRYQVTQFGKPVTLSCSQTLNHNVMYWYQQKSSQAPKLLFHYYDKDFNNEADTPDNFQSRRPNTSFCFLDIRSPGLGDTAMYLCATRDRAYEQYFGPGTRLTVT.

The rearrangement joins TRBV9 to TRBJ2-1; 7 bases agree with TRBD1. Germline CDR1 reads SGDLS; CDR2 reads YYNGEE. V trimming: 3 bases; J trimming: 8 bases; junction bases outside the gene matches: 8. This CDR3 spans 14 amino acids. CDR3 DNA sequence: TGTGCCAGCAGCGAAGACAGGGTCTGGGATGAGCAGTTCTTC. This translates into CASSEDRVWDEQFF.

The chain has TRBV28 and TRBJ1-2, with a possible D match to TRBD1 (5 bases). Trimming removed 2 bases from V and 8 bases from J, with 12 bases in between. The CDR3 extends over 13 amino acids. Looked up from germline, CDR1 is MDHEN and CDR2 is SYDVKM. CDR3 protein: CASSLGAEQGYTF. The CDR3 nucleotides are TGTGCCAGCAGTTTAGGGGCTGAGCAGGGCTACACCTTC.

In DNA, the CDR3 is TGTGCCAGCAGCCCCCTGGAGGGGGGGCAACTGGGCAATGAGCAGTTCTTC. Its protein is CASSPLEGGQLGNEQFF. The chain links TRBV14 to TRBJ2-1, with D perhaps TRBD2 (7 bases). Germline V gene sequence: CDR1 SGHDN, CDR2 FVKESK. Trimming took 4 bases from V and 6 from J, leaving 22 bases between them. CDR3 length: 17 residues.

This clone was observed a few times. The CDR3 protein is CASSVDREVNTGELFF. The CDR3 DNA reads as TGTGCCAGCAGTGTCGACCGGGAGGTCAACACCGGGGAGCTGTTTTTT. This rearrangement joins TRBV25-1 to TRBJ2-2; TRBD2 matches 7 bases. Per the germline V gene, CDR1 is MGHDK and CDR2 is SYGVNS. With V trimmed by 4 bases and J by 2 bases, 7 bases remained unmatched. The CDR3 spans 16 residues.

This chain links TRBV5-1 with TRBJ2-2; 9 positions agree with TRBD1. Germline V CDR1 and CDR2: SGHRS, YFSETQ. After removal of 4 bases from V and 7 bases from J, the junction contained 5 bases not matched to a gene. The CDR3 runs to 14 residues. The CDR3 protein is CASSDTGGSGELFF. The CDR3 nucleotides are TGCGCCAGCAGCGATACAGGGGGCAGCGGGGAGCTGTTTTTT. The full variable domain, rest sourced from reference TRBV5-1 and TRBJ2-2, is KAGVTQTPRYLIKTRGQQVTLSCSPISGHRSVSWYQQTPGQGLQFLFEYFSETQRNKGNFPGRFSGRQFSNSRSEMNVSTLELGDSALYLCASSDTGGSGELFFGEGSRLTVL.

The rearrangement uses TRBV11-3 and TRBJ2-1; D is perhaps TRBD2 (5 bases). Looked up from germline, CDR1 is SGHNT and CDR2 is YENEEA. The CDR3 length is 12 residues. V dropped 5 bases and J dropped 10 bases, with 12 bases sitting between them. The CDR3 DNA reads TGTGCCAGCAGCCTGGAGGTGGGGGAGCAGTTCTTC. It is translated as CASSLEVGEQFF. Filled out from reference TRBV11-3 and TRBJ2-1, the complete variable domain reads EAGVVQSPRYKIIEKKQPVAFWCNPISGHNTLYWYLQNLGQGPELLIRYENEEAVDDSQLPKDRFSAERLKGVDSTLKIQPAELGDSAVYLCASSLEVGEQFFGPGTRLTVL.

The rearrangement uses TRBV5-1 and TRBJ2-1, with 12 bases fitting TRBD2. The CDR3 has 14 residues. Germline V lookup: CDR1 SGHRS, CDR2 YFSETQ. With 2 bases clipped from V and 8 bases from J, the junction kept 2 bases outside the gene matches. CDR3 sequence reads: CASSLLAGGDEQFF. In DNA form, the CDR3 reads TGCGCCAGCAGCTTACTAGCGGGAGGTGATGAGCAGTTCTTC.

Remarks on this clone: At the DNA level, this CDR3 is encoded by other sequences in the same sample as well. The rearrangement uses TRBV30 and TRBJ1-5, with 8 positions matching TRBD1. The CDR3 extends over 13 amino acids. CDR1 is GTSNPN, CDR2 SVGIG, per germline (reference sequence). J was trimmed by 5 bases and V by 5 bases; bases with no gene match: 5. The CDR3 loop is CAWSRGRDQPQHF. For the CDR3, the DNA is TGTGCCTGGTCCAGGGGGCGGGATCAGCCCCAGCATTTT.

The chain links TRBV2 to TRBJ1-1, with 9 bases lining up with TRBD1. J lost 10 bases, V lost 11 bases, and 14 bases had no gene match. CDR1 is SNHLY, CDR2 FYNNEI, per germline. The CDR3 length is 13 residues. The CDR3 loop is CAVPGGQGGVAFF. The CDR3 DNA sequence: TGTGCCGTCCCGGGGGGACAGGGAGGAGTAGCTTTCTTT.

The rearrangement uses TRBV9 and TRBJ1-1; perhaps TRBD1 as D (6 bases). The germline CDR1 and CDR2 sequences are SGDLS and YYNGEE. V was cut by 1 base and J by 1 base, with 8 bases left in between. CDR3 length: 14 residues. The CDR3 here is CASSVTGTNTEAFF. CDR3 DNA: TGTGCCAGCAGCGTAACAGGGACGAACACTGAAGCTTTCTTT.

This sequence joins TRBV13 and TRBJ2-3; 8 bases agree with TRBD2. J gave up 4 bases and V 4 bases, and 7 bases lay outside the gene matches. Germline lookup yields CDR1 PRHDT and CDR2 FYEKMQ (reference sequence). The CDR3 loop spans 15 amino acids. The CDR3 reads CASSSGTRVPDTQYF. The CDR3 region has the DNA TGTGCCAGCAGCTCCGGGACTAGGGTCCCAGATACGCAGTATTTT.

This chain links TRBV30 with TRBJ2-7, with D maybe TRBD1 (6 bases). CDR1 and CDR2 (germline): GTSNPN, SVGIG (reference sequence). The V gene lost 8 bases and the J gene lost 5 bases, with 19 bases spanning the gap. The CDR3 extends over 13 amino acids. CDR3 coding DNA: TGTGCCGGTCACAGGGTGGTTGTGGACGAGCAGTACTTC. This sequence encodes CAGHRVVVDEQYF.

This clone was seen only once. The V and J genes are TRBV5-1 and TRBJ2-3; TRBD2 matches 8 bases. The CDR3 sequence is 17 residues long. Germline V gene sequence: CDR1 SGHRS, CDR2 YFSETQ. Trimming at V came to 2 bases and at J to 4 bases, leaving 12 bases not matched to a gene. CDR3 DNA: TGCGCCAGCAGCTTAGGAGAGGCTGGACTAGCCTCAGATACGCAGTATTTT. This translates into CASSLGEAGLASDTQYF. Based on the CDR3 plus reference TRBV5-1 and TRBJ2-3, the full variable domain is KAGVTQTPRYLIKTRGQQVTLSCSPISGHRSVSWYQQTPGQGLQFLFEYFSETQRNKGNFPGRFSGRQFSNSRSEMNVSTLELGDSALYLCASSLGEAGLASDTQYFGPGTRLTVL.

The chain carries TRBV6-1 and TRBJ1-6, with no clear D. The CDR3 extends over 17 amino acids. Deletions cut 1 base from V and 2 bases from J, with 12 bases between. The germline V gene has CDR1 MNHNS and CDR2 SASEGT. In DNA, the CDR3 is TGTGCCAGCAGTGAAGATGGCGGGAGGGCCTATAATTCACCCCTCCACTTT. Amino acids: CASSEDGGRAYNSPLHF.

V is TRBV5-6 and J is TRBJ1-1; D gene uncertain. Germline V gene lookup returns CDR1 SGHDT and CDR2 YYEEEE. Deletions cut 0 bases from V and 7 bases from J, with 7 bases between. The CDR3 extends over 12 amino acids. Written as DNA, the CDR3 is TGTGCCAGCAGCTTGGAAGAGGATGAAGCTTTCTTT. Translating gives CASSLEEDEAFF.

The chain employs TRBV18 and TRBJ2-5; tentative D call: TRBD1 (5 bases). CDR1 and CDR2 from the germline V gene are KGHSH and LQKENI. CDR3 length equals 13 residues. V lost 3 bases and J lost 2, with 7 bases in between. The CDR3 loop reads CASSPTAQETQYF. The CDR3 coding sequence is TGTGCCAGCTCACCGACAGCTCAAGAGACCCAGTACTTC.

This sequence joins TRBV14 and TRBJ2-5; possible D gene TRBD2, 5 bases. V was pared by 1 base and J by 5 bases, with 17 bases between. This CDR3 is built from 16 residues. Germline V gene lookup returns CDR1 SGHDN and CDR2 FVKESK. The CDR3 coding sequence is TGTGCCAGCAGCCAAGCCACACTAGGTCGGTCGGAGACCCAGTACTTC. It translates to CASSQATLGRSETQYF.

V and J are TRBV19 and TRBJ2-7; TRBD1 is a possible D gene (6 bases). This CDR3 spans 12 amino acids. Deletions cut 5 bases from V and 7 bases from J, with 12 bases between. Germline CDR1 LNHDA, CDR2 SQIVND (reference sequence). The CDR3 is CASSLQGREQYF. The DNA of the CDR3 is TGTGCCAGTAGTTTACAGGGTCGTGAGCAGTACTTC.

The gene calls are TRBV6-5 and TRBJ2-3; TRBD2 aligns across 7 bases. Germline V gene lookup returns CDR1 MNHEY and CDR2 SVGAGI. J gave up 1 base and V 5 bases, and 6 bases lay outside the gene matches. The CDR3 is 15 residues long. The CDR3 region is CASSPGTSGTDTQYF. CDR3 sequence (DNA): TGTGCCAGCAGTCCCGGTACTAGCGGCACAGATACGCAGTATTTT.